What follows are 18 T cell receptor beta chains derived from one specimen sequenced in a study of blood T cell repertoires in COVID-19. Profiling relied on immunoSEQ multiplex PCR, and the TCRdb table lists in-frame clones only, not all of them. The profile shows some 240,000 clones, around 90% of them singletons. The material sequenced was peripheral blood. The receptor set was obtained from a man between 60 and 75 years old who had recovered from COVID-19.

The chain uses TRBV27 and TRBJ2-7; TRBD2 is a possible D gene (5 bases). The CDR3 covers 13 residues. CDR1 is MNHEY and CDR2 is SMNVEV in the germline V gene (reference sequence). The V end was cut by 7 bases, the J end by 4 bases, with 14 bases between. The CDR3 spells CASNNGVGYEQYF. The CDR3 nucleotides are TGTGCCAGCAATAACGGGGTAGGGTACGAGCAGTACTTC.

The gene calls are TRBV7-2 and TRBJ2-7, with 9 bases fitting TRBD1. With 5 bases clipped from V and 0 bases from J, the junction kept 5 bases outside the gene matches. Germline V gene lookup returns CDR1 SGHTA and CDR2 FQGNSA. The CDR3 contains 15 residues. CDR3 DNA: TGTGCCAGCAGCCGCGGACAGGGGCTCTCCTACGAGCAGTACTTC. Protein product: CASSRGQGLSYEQYF.

The chain has TRBV19 and TRBJ1-5; 8 positions match TRBD1. CDR1 LNHDA and CDR2 SQIVND come from the germline V gene (reference sequence). CDR3 length: 15 amino acids. The J segment lost 0 bases and the V segment lost 9 bases, leaving 7 bases of the junction unmatched. DNA for the CDR3: TGTGCCAGCACGGTAACAGGGGGTAGCAATCAGCCCCAGCATTTT. Amino acids: CASTVTGGSNQPQHF.

This chain connects TRBV6-6 to TRBJ1-5; 11 bases fit TRBD1. The CDR3 covers 14 residues. CDR1 is MNHNY, CDR2 SVGAGI, per germline (reference sequence). The V segment lost 6 bases and the J segment 12 bases; nucleotides outside the gene matches: 10. The CDR3 nucleotides read TGTGCCAGCAGCCCTGGACAGGGGGCCCCTCTCCAGCATTTT. Amino acid sequence: CASSPGQGAPLQHF.

This sequence joins TRBV7-3 and TRBJ2-1; possible D gene TRBD1, 5 bases. The CDR3 runs 14 residues. Germline assignment: CDR1 SGHTA and CDR2 FQGTGA. V was trimmed by 5 bases and J by 5 bases, leaving 13 bases between them. CDR3 residues: CASSKGLLHNEQFF. The CDR3 DNA reads as TGTGCCAGCAGCAAGGGGCTGCTCCACAATGAGCAGTTCTTC.

The chain combines TRBV5-6 with TRBJ1-1, with a weak D call TRBD1 (6 bases). V lost 2 bases and J 3 bases, leaving 11 bases between the germline ends. There are 14 residues in the CDR3. Looked up from germline, CDR1 is SGHDT and CDR2 is YYEEEE. This chain's CDR3 is CASSFPQGYTEAFF. The DNA of the CDR3 is TGTGCCAGCAGCTTCCCACAGGGATACACTGAAGCTTTCTTT.

The chain recombines TRBV19 with TRBJ2-1; 7 nucleotides match TRBD1. The trim removed 1 base at V and 1 base at J, leaving 4 bases unmatched. The V gene's germline CDR1 is LNHDA and CDR2 SQIVND (reference sequence). This CDR3 has 16 residues. Here the CDR3 DNA reads TGTGCCAGTAGTATAGGGGCGACAGGGTCCTACAATGAGCAGTTCTTC. This sequence encodes CASSIGATGSYNEQFF.

The chain has TRBV7-2 and TRBJ2-7; 10 bases align to TRBD1. The CDR3 sequence is 15 residues long. V shed 4 bases, J shed 9 bases, and the junction held 12 bases outside the gene matches. CDR1 is SGHTA, CDR2 FQGNSA, per germline. Written as DNA, the CDR3 is TGTGCCAGCAGCTCCCGCCCCGGGACAGGGGCAGTGCAGTACTTC. This translates into CASSSRPGTGAVQYF.

V is TRBV5-1 and J is TRBJ1-2; D is perhaps TRBD1 (5 bases). The V end lost 1 base, the J end lost 6 bases, and 10 bases lay between the germline ends. Germline CDR1 SGHRS, CDR2 YFSETQ. The CDR3 length is 13 residues. The CDR3 here is CASSLRGEDGYTF. As DNA, the CDR3 is TGCGCCAGCAGCTTGCGGGGGGAAGATGGCTACACCTTC.

There are a few counts of this clone. The J gene is TRBJ2-2, the V gene TRBV7-2, with 8 nucleotides matching TRBD1. The CDR3 is made up of 15 amino acids. V was clipped by 6 bases and J by 2 bases; unmatched bases: 5. Germline values: CDR1 SGHTA, CDR2 FQGNSA. The CDR3 spells CASSLQGGNTGELFF. DNA of the CDR3: TGTGCCAGCAGTCTACAGGGGGGCAACACCGGGGAGCTGTTTTTT.

This sequence joins TRBV4-1 and TRBJ2-7; TRBD1 is a possible D gene (6 bases). Trimming stripped 4 bases from V and 0 bases from J, with 19 bases between. Germline V CDR1 and CDR2: MGHRA, YSYEKL. The CDR3 spans 17 residues. CDR3 coding DNA: TGCGCCAGCAGCCCTGGTAAAGGGGGAACTGTCTCCTACGAGCAGTACTTC. Protein: CASSPGKGGTVSYEQYF.

CDR3 DNA: TGTGCCAGCAGTCGACAGGGGGCATATGGTGGGGCCAACGTCCTGACTTTC. It yields the protein CASSRQGAYGGANVLTF. The chain has TRBV6-6 and TRBJ2-6, with 10 bases identical to TRBD1. V shed 5 bases, J shed 3 bases, and the junction held 7 bases outside the gene matches. Germline loops: CDR1 MNHNY, CDR2 SVGAGI (reference sequence). CDR3 size: 17 residues.

V usage is TRBV6-1 and J usage is TRBJ1-3, with 8 nucleotides matching TRBD1. The CDR3 runs to 14 residues. V trimming: 3 bases; J trimming: 4 bases; junction bases outside the gene matches: 2. The V gene's germline CDR1 is MNHNS and CDR2 SASEGT. The CDR3 region is CASSETGVGNTIYF. The CDR3, as DNA: TGTGCCAGCAGTGAGACAGGGGTCGGAAACACCATATATTTT.

The J gene is TRBJ2-7, the V gene TRBV7-9; D possibly corresponds to TRBD2 (5 bases). The CDR3 runs to 13 residues. Germline V gene data show CDR1 as SEHNR and CDR2 as FQNEAQ (reference sequence). Trimming took off 7 bases at V and 0 bases at J, with 10 bases between the two ends. The CDR3 DNA reads TGTGCCAGCACCTTCAGCGGCTCCTACGAGCAGTACTTC. It specifies CASTFSGSYEQYF.

The chain is built from TRBV4-3 and TRBJ1-4; D perhaps matches TRBD1 (6 bases). V was clipped by 0 bases and J by 8 bases, with 10 bases between them. The germline V gene encodes CDR1 LGHNA and CDR2 YSLEER. CDR3 size: 14 residues. The CDR3 DNA reads TGCGCCAGCAGCCAAGAACCCCAGGGGGAAAAACTGTTTTTT. It yields the protein CASSQEPQGEKLFF.

The gene calls are TRBV7-8 and TRBJ1-5; a weak D match, TRBD1 (5 bases). The V end was cut by 1 base, the J end by 6 bases, with 13 bases between. Germline V gives CDR1 SGHVS, CDR2 FQNEAQ. The CDR3 is 15 residues long. The CDR3 DNA sequence: TGTGCCAGCAGCTTAGTTAGGGGATTTTCTCAGCCCCAGCATTTT. Translating it yields CASSLVRGFSQPQHF.

This chain joins TRBV19 and TRBJ2-7; 10 nucleotides match TRBD2. Losses at the gene ends were 3 bases for V and 3 bases for J; bases not matched to a gene: 14. This CDR3 has 18 residues. The germline V gene has CDR1 LNHDA and CDR2 SQIVND (reference sequence). CDR3 protein: CASSMGSLEAGGLYEQYF. For the CDR3, the DNA is TGTGCCAGTAGTATGGGTTCCTTAGAAGCGGGAGGGCTCTACGAGCAGTACTTC.

This clone came up once. The chain joins TRBV10-3 to TRBJ1-4, with 7 bases fitting TRBD1. The CDR3 loop spans 16 amino acids. From germline, CDR1 is ENHRY and CDR2 SYGVKD. V gave up 5 bases and J gave up 5 bases; unmatched junction bases: 11. CDR3 nucleotides: TGTGCCATCAGTACGACAGGGTTTGTTCGGAATGAAAAACTGTTTTTT. Its protein is CAISTTGFVRNEKLFF.